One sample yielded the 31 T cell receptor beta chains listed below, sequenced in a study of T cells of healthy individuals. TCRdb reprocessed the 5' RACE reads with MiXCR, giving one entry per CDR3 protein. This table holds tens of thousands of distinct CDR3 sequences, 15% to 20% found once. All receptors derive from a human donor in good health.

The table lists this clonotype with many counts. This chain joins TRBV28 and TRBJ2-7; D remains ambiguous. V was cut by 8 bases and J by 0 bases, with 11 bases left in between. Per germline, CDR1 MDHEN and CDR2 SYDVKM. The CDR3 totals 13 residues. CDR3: CASDRMSSYEQYF. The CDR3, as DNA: TGTGCCAGCGACCGAATGAGCTCCTACGAGCAGTACTTC.

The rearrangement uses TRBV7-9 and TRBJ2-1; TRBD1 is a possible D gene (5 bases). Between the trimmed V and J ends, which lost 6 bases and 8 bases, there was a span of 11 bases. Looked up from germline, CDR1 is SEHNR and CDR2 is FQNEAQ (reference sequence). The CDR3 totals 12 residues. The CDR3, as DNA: TGTGCCAGCAGGACAGACGAGGATGAGCAGTTCTTC. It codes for CASRTDEDEQFF.

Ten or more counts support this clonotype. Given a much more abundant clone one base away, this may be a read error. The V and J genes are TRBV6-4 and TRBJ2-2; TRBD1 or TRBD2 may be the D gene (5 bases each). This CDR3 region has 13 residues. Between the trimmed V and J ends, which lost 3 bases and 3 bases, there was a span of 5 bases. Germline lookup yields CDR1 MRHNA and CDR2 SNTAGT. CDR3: CASSEGDTGELFF. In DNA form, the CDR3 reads TGTGCCAGCAGTGAGGGGGACACCGGGGAGCTGTTTTTT.

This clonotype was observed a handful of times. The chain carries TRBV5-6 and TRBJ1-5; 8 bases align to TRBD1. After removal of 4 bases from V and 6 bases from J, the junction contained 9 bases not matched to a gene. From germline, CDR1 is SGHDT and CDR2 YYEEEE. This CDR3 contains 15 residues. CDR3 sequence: CASSQGQGNSQPQHF. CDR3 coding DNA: TGTGCCAGCAGCCAAGGACAGGGAAATAGTCAGCCCCAGCATTTT.

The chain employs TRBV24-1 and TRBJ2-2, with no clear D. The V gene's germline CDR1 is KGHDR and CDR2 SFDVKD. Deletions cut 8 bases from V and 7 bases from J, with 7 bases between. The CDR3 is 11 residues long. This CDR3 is CATKKGGELFF. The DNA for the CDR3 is TGTGCCACCAAAAAGGGCGGGGAGCTGTTTTTT.

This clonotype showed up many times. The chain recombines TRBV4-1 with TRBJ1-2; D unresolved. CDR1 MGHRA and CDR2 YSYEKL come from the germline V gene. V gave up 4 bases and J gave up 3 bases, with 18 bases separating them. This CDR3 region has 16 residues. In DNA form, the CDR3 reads TGCGCCAGCAGCCTTACGGGGTCGGGGAGCTACTATGGCTACACCTTC. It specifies CASSLTGSGSYYGYTF.

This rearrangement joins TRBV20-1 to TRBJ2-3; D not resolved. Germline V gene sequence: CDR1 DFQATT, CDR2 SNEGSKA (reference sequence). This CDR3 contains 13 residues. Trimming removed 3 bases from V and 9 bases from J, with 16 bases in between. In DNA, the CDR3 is TGCAGTGCTAGTTCGGCCTCACAAGGCACGCAGTATTTT. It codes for CSASSASQGTQYF.

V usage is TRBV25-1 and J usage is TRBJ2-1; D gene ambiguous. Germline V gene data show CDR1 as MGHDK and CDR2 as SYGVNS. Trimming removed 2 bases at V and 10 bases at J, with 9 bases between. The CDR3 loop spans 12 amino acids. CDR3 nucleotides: TGTGCCAGCAGTGAAGCGGATAAAGAGCAGTTCTTC. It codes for CASSEADKEQFF.

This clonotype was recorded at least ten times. The CDR3 region has the DNA TGTGCCAGCAGCTTGGACCGGCCCAATGAGCAGTTCTTC. This gives the protein CASSLDRPNEQFF. The chain employs TRBV5-5 and TRBJ2-1, with D uncertain. Germline assignment: CDR1 SGHKS and CDR2 YYEKEE (reference sequence). The CDR3 contains 13 residues. Trimming pared 0 bases from V and 6 bases from J, leaving 7 bases between.

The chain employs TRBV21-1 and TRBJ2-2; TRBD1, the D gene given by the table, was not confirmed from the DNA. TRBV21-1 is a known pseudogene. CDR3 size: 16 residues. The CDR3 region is CASPNGGRGESGELFF. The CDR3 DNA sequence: TGTGCCAGCCCTAACGGGGGCCGAGGGGAGTCCGGGGAGCTGTTTTTT.

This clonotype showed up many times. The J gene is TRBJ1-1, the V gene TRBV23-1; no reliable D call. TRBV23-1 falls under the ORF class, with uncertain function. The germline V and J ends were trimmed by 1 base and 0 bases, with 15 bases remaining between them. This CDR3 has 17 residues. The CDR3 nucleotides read TGCGCCAGCAGTCAATTTGTGACAAGTTTACTGAACACTGAAGCTTTCTTT. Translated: CASSQFVTSLLNTEAFF.

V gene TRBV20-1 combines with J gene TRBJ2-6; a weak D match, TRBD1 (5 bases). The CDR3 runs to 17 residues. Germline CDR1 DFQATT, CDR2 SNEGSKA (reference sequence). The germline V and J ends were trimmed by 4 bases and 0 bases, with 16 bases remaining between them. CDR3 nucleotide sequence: TGCAGTGCTATTGATCGACAGAAGTTCTCTGGGGCCAACGTCCTGACTTTC. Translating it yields CSAIDRQKFSGANVLTF.

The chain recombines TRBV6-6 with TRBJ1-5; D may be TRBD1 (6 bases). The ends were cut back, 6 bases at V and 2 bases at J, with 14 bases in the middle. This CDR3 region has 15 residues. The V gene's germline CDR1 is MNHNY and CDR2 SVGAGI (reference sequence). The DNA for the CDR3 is TGTGCCAGCAGCCATGACAGGAGTGGCAATCAGCCCCAGCATTTT. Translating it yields CASSHDRSGNQPQHF.

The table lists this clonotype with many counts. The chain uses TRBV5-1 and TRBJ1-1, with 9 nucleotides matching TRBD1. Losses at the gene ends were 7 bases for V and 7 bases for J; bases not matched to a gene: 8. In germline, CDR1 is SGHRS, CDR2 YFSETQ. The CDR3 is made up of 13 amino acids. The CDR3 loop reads CASHGQGNNEAFF. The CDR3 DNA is TGCGCCAGCCACGGACAGGGGAATAATGAAGCTTTCTTT.

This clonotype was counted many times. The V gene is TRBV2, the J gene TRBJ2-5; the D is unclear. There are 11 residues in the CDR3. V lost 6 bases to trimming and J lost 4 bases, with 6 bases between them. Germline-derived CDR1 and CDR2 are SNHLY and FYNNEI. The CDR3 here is CASRLLETQYF. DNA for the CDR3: TGTGCCAGCAGACTTCTAGAGACCCAGTACTTC.

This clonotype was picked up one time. CDR3 region: CASSPQGARNEQFF. CDR3 coding DNA: TGTGCCAGCAGCCCTCAGGGGGCGCGGAATGAGCAGTTCTTC. The chain joins TRBV7-9 to TRBJ2-1; 8 positions agree with TRBD1. CDR1 is SEHNR and CDR2 is FQNEAQ in the germline V gene (reference sequence). There are 14 residues in the CDR3. Trimming took 5 bases from V and 7 from J; bases not matched to a gene: 7.

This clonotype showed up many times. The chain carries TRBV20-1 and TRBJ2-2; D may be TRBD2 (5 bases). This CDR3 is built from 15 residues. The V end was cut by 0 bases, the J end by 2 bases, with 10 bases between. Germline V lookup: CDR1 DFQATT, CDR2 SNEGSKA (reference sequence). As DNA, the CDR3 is TGCAGTGCTAGAGATCCTCTAGCAAACACCGGGGAGCTGTTTTTT. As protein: CSARDPLANTGELFF.

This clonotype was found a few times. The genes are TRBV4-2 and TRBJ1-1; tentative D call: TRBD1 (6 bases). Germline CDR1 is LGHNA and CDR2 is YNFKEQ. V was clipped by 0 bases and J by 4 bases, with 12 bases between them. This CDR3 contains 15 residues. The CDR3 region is CASSQEKGGLTEAFF. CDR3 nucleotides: TGTGCCAGCAGCCAAGAAAAGGGGGGGCTCACTGAAGCTTTCTTT.

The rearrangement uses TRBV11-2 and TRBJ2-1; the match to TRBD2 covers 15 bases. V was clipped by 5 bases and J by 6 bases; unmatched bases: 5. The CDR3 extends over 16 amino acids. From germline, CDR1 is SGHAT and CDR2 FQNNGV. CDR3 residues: CASSPGLAGGPNEQFF. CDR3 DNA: TGTGCCAGCAGCCCAGGACTAGCGGGAGGGCCCAATGAGCAGTTCTTC.

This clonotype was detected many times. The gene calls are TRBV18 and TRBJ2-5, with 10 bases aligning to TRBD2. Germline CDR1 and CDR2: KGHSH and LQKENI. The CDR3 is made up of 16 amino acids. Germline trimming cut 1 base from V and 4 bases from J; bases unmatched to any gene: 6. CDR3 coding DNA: TGTGCCAGCTCACCACGCGAGCGGGAGGGCCGAGAGACCCAGTACTTC. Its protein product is CASSPREREGRETQYF.

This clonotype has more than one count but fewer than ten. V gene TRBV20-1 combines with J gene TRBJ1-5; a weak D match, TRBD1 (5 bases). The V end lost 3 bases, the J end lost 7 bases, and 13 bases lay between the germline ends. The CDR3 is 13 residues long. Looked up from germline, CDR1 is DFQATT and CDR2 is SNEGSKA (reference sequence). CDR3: CSASSGGKQPQHF. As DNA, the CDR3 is TGCAGTGCTAGTTCTGGGGGTAAGCAGCCCCAGCATTTT.

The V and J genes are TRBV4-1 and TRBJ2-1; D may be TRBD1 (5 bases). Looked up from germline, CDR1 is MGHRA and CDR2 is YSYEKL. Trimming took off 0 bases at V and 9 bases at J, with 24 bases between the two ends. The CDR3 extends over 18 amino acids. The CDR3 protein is CASSQEGVVRLVHAEQFF. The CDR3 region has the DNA TGCGCCAGCAGCCAAGAAGGGGTGGTAAGGCTAGTCCATGCTGAGCAGTTCTTC.

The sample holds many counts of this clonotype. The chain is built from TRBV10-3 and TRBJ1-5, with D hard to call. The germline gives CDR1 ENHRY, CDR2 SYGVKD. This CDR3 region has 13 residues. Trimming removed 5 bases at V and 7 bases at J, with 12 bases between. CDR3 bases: TGTGCCATCAGTTCCTCTGACGAACAGCCCCAGCATTTT. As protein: CAISSSDEQPQHF.

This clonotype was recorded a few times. CDR3 in amino acids: CARSTSPPTYNEQFF. The CDR3 DNA follows: TGTGCCAGAAGTACTAGCCCTCCCACCTACAATGAGCAGTTCTTC. The chain uses TRBV21-1 and TRBJ2-1; whether TRBD2, the table's D call, matches the DNA was not checked. TRBV21-1 is deemed a pseudogene. This CDR3 region has 15 residues.

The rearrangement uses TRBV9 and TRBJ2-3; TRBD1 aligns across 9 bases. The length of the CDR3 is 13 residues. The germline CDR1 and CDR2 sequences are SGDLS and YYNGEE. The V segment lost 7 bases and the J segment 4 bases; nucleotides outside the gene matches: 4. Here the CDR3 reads CASGQGTADTQYF. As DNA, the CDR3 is TGTGCCAGCGGACAGGGGACCGCAGATACGCAGTATTTT.

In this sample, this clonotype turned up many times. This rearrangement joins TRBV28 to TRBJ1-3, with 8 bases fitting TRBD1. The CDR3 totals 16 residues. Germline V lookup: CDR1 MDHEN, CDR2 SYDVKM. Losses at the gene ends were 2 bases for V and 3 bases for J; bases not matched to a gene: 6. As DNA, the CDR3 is TGTGCCAGCAGTTTACCAGACAGGGGATATGGAAACACCATATATTTT. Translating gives CASSLPDRGYGNTIYF.

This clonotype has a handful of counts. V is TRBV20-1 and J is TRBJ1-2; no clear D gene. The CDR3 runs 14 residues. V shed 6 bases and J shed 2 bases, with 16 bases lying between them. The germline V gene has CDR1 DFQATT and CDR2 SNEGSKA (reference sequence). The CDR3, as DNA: TGCAGTGCCAAACCCGGGGAGGTCAACTATGGCTACACCTTC. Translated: CSAKPGEVNYGYTF.

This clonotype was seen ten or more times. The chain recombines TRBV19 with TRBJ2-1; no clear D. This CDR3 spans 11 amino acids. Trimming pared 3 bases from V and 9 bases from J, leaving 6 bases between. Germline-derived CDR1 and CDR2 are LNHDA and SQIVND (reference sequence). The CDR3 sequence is CASSITSEQFF. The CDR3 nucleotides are TGTGCCAGTAGTATCACGAGTGAGCAGTTCTTC.

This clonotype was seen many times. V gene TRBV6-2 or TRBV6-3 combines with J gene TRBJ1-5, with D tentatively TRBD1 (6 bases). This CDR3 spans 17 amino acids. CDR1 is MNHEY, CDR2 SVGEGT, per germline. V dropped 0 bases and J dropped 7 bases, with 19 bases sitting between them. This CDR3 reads CASSYSSIRDNGQPQHF. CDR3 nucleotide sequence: TGTGCCAGCAGTTACTCTAGTATCCGGGACAACGGACAGCCCCAGCATTTT.

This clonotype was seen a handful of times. CDR3 coding DNA: TGCAGTGCTAGAGATGTGGGACTTAGCGGAGAGACCTACGAGCAGTACTTC. It yields the protein CSARDVGLSGETYEQYF. J is TRBJ2-7 and V is TRBV20-1, with D perhaps matching TRBD2 (6 bases). This CDR3 contains 17 residues. V lost 0 bases and J lost 2, with 20 bases in between. Germline V CDR1 and CDR2: DFQATT, SNEGSKA (reference sequence).

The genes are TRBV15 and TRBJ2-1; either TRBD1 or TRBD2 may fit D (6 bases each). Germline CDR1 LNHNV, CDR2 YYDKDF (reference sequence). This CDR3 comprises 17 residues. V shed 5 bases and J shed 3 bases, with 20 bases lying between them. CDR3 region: CATSGQKEGGLYNEQFF. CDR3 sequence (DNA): TGTGCCACCAGCGGACAAAAAGAGGGGGGCCTCTACAATGAGCAGTTCTTC.